This is a list of T cell receptor beta chains from one sample in a study of blood T cell repertoires in COVID-19. Clones were read by immunoSEQ multiplex PCR, and TCRdb kept only the in-frame ones, dropping some. Here the sample spans around 270,000 clones, around 89% being singletons. Sequences were obtained from peripheral blood. These receptors all come from a middle-aged man with acute or convalescent COVID-19. CDR3s include the opening cysteine and the closing phenylalanine or tryptophan. The D gene is left open where the match is weak. Size tells how often a clone was seen (once, few, many) or the class of an expanded clone, and some rows leave it out.

TRBJ1-1,TRBV2,-,once,CASIPGWDTEAFF,TGTGCCAGCATTCCAGGGTGGGACACTGAAGCTTTCTTT
TRBJ1-6,TRBV12-5,-,-,CASGRSGESPLHF,TGTGCTAGTGGTCGATCGGGGGAGTCACCCCTCCACTTT
TRBJ2-7,TRBV6-5,-,-,CASSYTDQPSYEQYF,TGTGCCAGCAGTTACACAGACCAACCTTCCTACGAGCAGTACTTC
TRBJ1-1,TRBV5-1,-,-,CATSRGRDTEAFF,TGCGCTACGAGTAGGGGAAGAGACACTGAAGCTTTCTTT
TRBJ2-2,TRBV7-2,TRBD1,-,CASSLLPGGDTGELFF,TGTGCCAGCAGCTTACTACCAGGGGGCGACACCGGGGAGCTGTTTTTT
TRBJ2-1,TRBV5-1,-,-,CASSSQADFSYNEQFF,TGCGCCAGCAGCTCCCAAGCGGATTTCTCCTACAATGAGCAGTTCTTC
TRBJ2-5,TRBV29-1,TRBD2,-,CSVVLSGGIGETQYF,TGCAGCGTTGTGCTAAGCGGGGGGATAGGGGAGACCCAGTACTTC
TRBJ1-5,TRBV3-1/TRBV3-2,TRBD1,-,CASSQGTGYQPQHF,TGTGCCAGCAGCCAAGGGACAGGGTACCAGCCCCAGCATTTT
TRBJ1-1,TRBV10-3,TRBD1,-,CAIKGGGAPFF,TGTGCCATCAAAGGGGGCGGCGCGCCTTTCTTT
TRBJ1-4,TRBV27,TRBD1,-,CASSRQGGEKLFF,TGTGCCAGCAGCCGCCAGGGGGGAGAAAAACTGTTTTTT
TRBJ1-1,TRBV5-4,-,-,CASSLGRQLVEEAFF,TGTGCCAGCAGCTTGGGGAGACAGTTGGTTGAAGAAGCTTTCTTT
TRBJ2-7,TRBV5-6,-,-,CASSFGTDSSYEQYF,TGTGCCAGCAGCTTCGGAACAGACAGCTCCTACGAGCAGTACTTC
TRBJ2-1,TRBV6-2/TRBV6-3,-,-,CASSSFYNEQFF,TGTGCCAGCAGTTCCTTTTACAATGAGCAGTTCTTC
TRBJ2-7,TRBV2,TRBD2,-,CASARSSGRGEQYF,TGTGCCAGCGCCCGGTCTAGCGGCCGTGGAGAGCAGTACTTC
TRBJ1-5,TRBV19,-,-,CASSPGTTSNQPQHF,TGTGCCAGTAGCCCCGGGACAACTAGCAATCAGCCCCAGCATTTT
TRBJ2-7,TRBV5-1,-,-,CASSLAAGVYEQYF,TGCGCCAGCAGCTTGGCAGCAGGGGTTTACGAGCAGTACTTC
TRBJ1-4,TRBV4-1,-,-,CASSQELTGREKLFF,TGCGCCAGCAGCCAAGAGCTAACTGGGAGGGAAAAACTGTTTTTT
TRBJ2-1,TRBV19,TRBD1,-,CASSTRTGPANEQFF,TGTGCCAGTAGTACCCGGACAGGGCCGGCCAATGAGCAGTTCTTC
TRBJ1-3,TRBV19,-,-,CASSLSGFAGNTIYF,TGTGCCAGTAGTCTCTCAGGGTTTGCTGGAAACACCATATATTTT
TRBJ1-6,TRBV10-3,TRBD1,-,CAISGTGGDNSPLHF,TGTGCCATCAGCGGGACAGGGGGCGATAATTCACCCCTCCACTTT
TRBJ1-1,TRBV27,TRBD1,-,CASSFGMGRGDTEAFF,TGTGCCAGCAGTTTTGGGATGGGCAGGGGGGACACTGAAGCTTTCTTT
TRBJ2-7,TRBV15,TRBD1,-,CATSRDGGTGVFYEQYF,TGTGCCACCAGCAGAGATGGTGGAACAGGGGTTTTCTACGAGCAGTACTTC
TRBJ1-2,TRBV6-4,-,once,CASSDQIGTAQGYTF,TGTGCCAGCAGTGACCAAATCGGGACTGCGCAGGGCTACACCTTC
TRBJ1-2,TRBV3-1/TRBV3-2,-,-,CASSTDRNYGYTF,TGTGCCAGCAGCACGGACAGAAACTATGGCTACACCTTC
TRBJ2-4,TRBV19,-,once,CASVGSGWGAPVSF,TGTGCCAGTGTGGGAAGTGGCTGGGGCGCGCCCGTTTCTTTC
TRBJ2-2,TRBV4-1,-,-,CASSQGDMGELFF,TGCGCCAGCAGCCAGGGGGACATGGGGGAGCTGTTTTTT
TRBJ2-7,TRBV4-1,-,-,CASSQVQGLSTYEQYF,TGCGCCAGCAGCCAAGTGCAGGGGCTGTCAACCTACGAGCAGTACTTC
TRBJ1-1,TRBV6-6,TRBD1,-,CASSLTGEDTEAFF,TGTGCCAGCAGTTTGACAGGGGAGGACACTGAAGCTTTCTTT
TRBJ2-4,TRBV5-1,-,-,CASSARDGGNQYF,TGCGCCAGCAGCGCCCGGGACGGGGGAAATCAGTACTTC
TRBJ2-3,TRBV3-1/TRBV3-2,TRBD2,-,CASTPRGGPDTQYF,TGTGCCAGCACCCCGCGGGGGGGCCCGGATACGCAGTATTTT
TRBJ1-2,TRBV7-8,-,-,CASSLVDIQGYTF,TGTGCCAGCAGCTTAGTGGACATTCAGGGCTACACCTTC
TRBJ2-3,TRBV5-1,-,-,CASSLSGDTQYF,TGCGCCAGCAGCTTGTCGGGGGATACGCAGTATTTT
TRBJ1-3,TRBV12-5,-,-,CASGLVFDSSGNTIYF,TGTGCTAGTGGTTTGGTTTTCGACAGCTCTGGAAACACCATATATTTT
TRBJ2-3,TRBV7-6,-,-,CASSSKGHLLSTDTQYF,TGTGCCAGCAGCTCGAAGGGGCACCTGCTTAGCACAGATACGCAGTATTTT
TRBJ2-7,TRBV6-5,TRBD1,-,CASSYRGTGGYEQYF,TGTGCCAGCAGTTACAGGGGGACAGGCGGCTACGAGCAGTACTTC
TRBJ1-2,TRBV28,TRBD1,-,CASRGQGYGYTF,TGTGCCAGCAGGGGACAGGGGTATGGCTACACCTTC
TRBJ1-1,TRBV27,-,-,CASRWGPEAFF,TGTGCCAGCAGGTGGGGCCCTGAAGCTTTCTTT
TRBJ2-3,TRBV7-9,-,-,CASSLGDWRGTQYF,TGTGCCAGCAGCTTAGGGGACTGGAGGGGTACGCAGTATTTT
TRBJ2-2,TRBV28,-,-,CASSSLGGGRPGELFF,TGTGCCAGCAGTTCCCTGGGGGGGGGCCGGCCCGGGGAGCTGTTTTTT
TRBJ1-2,TRBV30,-,-,CAWREPGVFYGYTF,TGTGCCTGGAGAGAGCCAGGGGTCTTCTATGGCTACACCTTC
TRBJ1-1,TRBV10-2,TRBD1,-,CATSPPDRGTPNTEAFF,TGCGCCACCTCCCCCCCGGACAGGGGGACCCCGAACACTGAAGCTTTCTTT